This record looks at one TCR beta chain sequence and its context. These data belong to a study of blood T cell repertoires in COVID-19. Study overall: Samples came from the United States, Italy and Spain, spanning acute and convalescent COVID-19. Sample material is recorded as cDNA or gDNA derived from T cells, B-cell-depleted T cells, or PBMCs.

Sequencing used immunoSEQ multiplex PCR; TCRdb keeps in-frame clones, though not all of them. This table has some 130,000 clones, 84% appearing once. With 5 bases clipped from V and 9 bases from J, the junction kept 9 bases outside the gene matches. The germline V gene encodes CDR1 MNHNY and CDR2 SVGAGI (reference sequence). The CDR3 length is 14 residues. The chain uses TRBV6-6 and TRBJ2-1, with 8 bases lining up with TRBD2. Sequenced: peripheral blood. This sequence originates from a human donor in a cohort sampled during active COVID-19. CDR3 sequence: CASSGHLREGEQFF. The CDR3 bases are TGTGCCAGCAGTGGACATCTTCGGGAGGGTGAGCAGTTCTTC.